The source of this T cell receptor beta chain is a study of radiotherapy plus CTLA-4 blockade in lung cancer. Study-level information: Of all patients, under 20% responded objectively and approximately 31% showed disease control.

Overall study findings and caveats: Response, reportedly, was best predicted by interferon-beta along with early blood T cell clone dynamics.

The table came from immunoSEQ multiplex PCR; TCRdb's copy has only in-frame clones and leaves some out. This table holds 89,000 or so clones, 82% found once. Patients in the study, people with chemo-refractory metastatic non-small-cell lung cancer, received focal radiation plus ipilimumab CTLA-4 blockade. Looked up from germline, CDR1 is SQVTM and CDR2 is ANQGSEA. The CDR3 spans 11 residues. V lost 4 bases and J lost 6; bases outside the gene matches: 2. To note about this clone: Antigen specificity is unknown.

This chain links TRBV29-1 with TRBJ1-2, with 7 bases identical to TRBD1. This TCR derives from a human donor with non-small cell lung cancer who had a partial response to radiotherapy plus ipilimumab. Here the sequenced sample was peripheral blood, taken from a patient treated with radiotherapy plus ipilimumab. In DNA, the CDR3 is TGCAGCGTTGGACAGGGACATGGCTACACCTTC. Translated: CSVGQGHGYTF.